The clone carrying this TCR beta chain was recorded at least ten times. Its antigen is currently unknown. There were TCR beta CDR3 regions amplified from RNA transcripts. HTBI primers were used for first-round RT-PCR of the TCR CDR3. TCRdb analysed the multiplex PCR reads with MiXCR anew, one entry per CDR3 protein. The table has around 400,000 distinct CDR3 sequences, roughly 14% seen once. The sample is drawn from a study of T cells in Graves' hyperthyroidism and ophthalmopathy. Study-level information: Peripheral blood was collected at initial diagnosis, before any treatment. Study-level points and caveats: Within blood appeared most thyroid clonotypes that had expanded above 0.001.

Orbital computed tomography, thyroid ultrasound, serum thyroxine and TRAb, and clinical symptoms together informed the diagnoses. Extraction of PBMCs used roughly 9.3 ml of fresh peripheral blood. The ends were cut back, 5 bases at V and 0 bases at J, with 11 bases in the middle. The CDR3 is 14 amino acids. Germline values: CDR1 MNHNS, CDR2 SASEGT. The chain recombines TRBV6-1 with TRBJ2-7; D is unresolved. The sample consisted of blood. This TCR came from a young woman with Graves' hyperthyroidism that later progressed to Graves' ophthalmopathy. DNA for the CDR3: TGTGCCAGCAGTTATTGGCGGAGCTCCTACGAGCAGTACTTC. The encoded protein is CASSYWRSSYEQYF.